This TCR beta chain was captured by sequencing in a study of blood T cell repertoires in COVID-19. Study information: Sites across the United States, Italy and Spain contributed samples from acute and convalescent COVID-19. The cDNA or gDNA used as material had been derived from T cells, B-cell-depleted T cells, or PBMCs.

As concerns this clone: A junction boundary mismatches the germline segment, possibly from a read error.

The CDR3 is 16 amino acids. The germline CDR1 and CDR2 sequences are SGHKS and YYEKEE (reference sequence). The authors' processing: It was from reference gene primer amplification that nucleated cell counts were estimated. Libraries were prepared by immunoSEQ multiplex PCR; TCRdb keeps only in-frame clonotypes and omits some of them. The V and J calls and the clone size are those of that table, but D and trimming were determined from the DNA. The sample lists 90,000 or so clones; less than 90% were seen once. The receptor comes from a man in his 60s with acute or convalescent COVID-19. Sequencing was performed on peripheral blood. The V and J genes are TRBV5-5 and TRBJ2-7; TRBD2 agrees at 9 bases. The DNA of the CDR3 is TGTGCCAGCAGTTTGGGGACTAGCCTAAGGACAAGAGAGCAGTACTTC. Translation: CASSLGTSLRTREQYF.